This TCR beta chain was observed in a study of early T cells in non-severe SARS-CoV-2 infection (dated by TCRdb to about 2021). For the study in its entirety: Bulk RNA from unsorted whole blood was used for TCR sequencing, so alpha and beta chains could not be paired.

The library was generated by 5' RACE. The listed sequencing device is NextSeq 500. In the TCR library protocol, unique molecular identifiers were attached to individual cDNA molecules to correct for PCR bias and sequencing error. TCR alpha and beta chains were both sequenced, and the abundances of alpha and beta sequences in each sample were closely correlated with each other. As for how the authors treated the data: Decombinator V4 was used to perform V gene, J gene and CDR3 annotation of TCR sequences. Expanded TCRs were defined as changing significantly between any two time points under a Poisson model with p below 0.0001. Abundances of TCRs were expressed as counts per million after normalisation to the total number of TCRs sequenced in each sample. MAIT TCRs were defined by TRAV1-2 paired with TRAJ12, TRAJ20 or TRAJ33, and iNKT TCRs by TRAV10 paired with TRAJ18. VDJdb, accessed on 1 November 2021, was searched for TCRs annotated for CMV, EBV and SARS-CoV-2, and TCRs annotated for more than one antigen were excluded. Using fastp trimming at Q25 and MiXCR clonotype assembly, TCRdb reanalyzed the public sequencing data and kept in-frame beta chains. Rows merge per CDR3 protein into single entries with the most common DNA and genes. The V and J calls follow TCRdb's processing rather than the paper's. This sample is represented by roughly 100,000 distinct CDR3 sequences; 14% of them were singletons. Around 5.8% of the sample is taken by the ten largest.

V is trimmed back by 1 base and J by 7 bases, and the junction contains 7 bases that no gene match accounts for. CDR1 and CDR2 are drawn from the germline V gene (reference sequence): MNHEY, SMNVEV. CDR3 length: 14 amino acids, cysteine to phenylalanine. Only the CDR3 DNA stays, 42 bases, in frame from base 1. Only a few counts were recorded for this clonotype. No cognate antigen has been identified for it. Within one base of it there is no much larger clone, and no base qualities were kept. This was a case-control study nested in a cohort of healthcare workers in London, UK, who had nasopharyngeal swab PCR tests and blood samples taken every week. Between 23 and 31 March 2020, the week of the UK lockdown, healthcare workers were enrolled and then followed up weekly for as long as 16 weeks. Here is what the overall study found, with its caveats: VDJdb matching was skewed toward anti-spike CD8 responses and likely underestimated virus-specific expansions by missing private and CD4 specificities.

Material: whole blood. The V gene is TRBV27 and the J gene is TRBJ2-7; 7 central nucleotides agree with TRBD2. This clonotype originated in an adult who was a healthcare worker with PCR-confirmed SARS-CoV-2 infection or an uninfected control (not recorded which). The CDR3 corresponds to CASSLYRGVEEQYF. The DNA reads TGTGCCAGCAGTTTATATCGGGGGGTGGAGGAGCAGTACTTC.